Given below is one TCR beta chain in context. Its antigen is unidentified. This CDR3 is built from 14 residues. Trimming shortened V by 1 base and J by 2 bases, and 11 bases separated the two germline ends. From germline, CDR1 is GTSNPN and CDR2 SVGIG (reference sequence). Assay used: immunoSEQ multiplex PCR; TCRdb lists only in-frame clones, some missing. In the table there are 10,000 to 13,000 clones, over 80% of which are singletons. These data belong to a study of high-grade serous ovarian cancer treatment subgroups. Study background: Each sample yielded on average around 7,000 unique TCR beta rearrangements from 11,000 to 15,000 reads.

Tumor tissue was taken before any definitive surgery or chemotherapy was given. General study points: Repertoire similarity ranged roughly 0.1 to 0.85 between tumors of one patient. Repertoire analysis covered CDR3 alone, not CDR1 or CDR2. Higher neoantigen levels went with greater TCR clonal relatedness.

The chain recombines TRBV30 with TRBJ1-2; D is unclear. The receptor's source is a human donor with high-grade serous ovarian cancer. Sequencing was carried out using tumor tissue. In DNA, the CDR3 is TGTGCCTGGAGTGAGTGGGTAATGAACTATGGCTACACCTTC. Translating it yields CAWSEWVMNYGYTF.